This TCR beta chain derives from a study of blood T cell repertoires in COVID-19. About the study: Samples came from the United States, Italy and Spain, spanning acute and convalescent COVID-19. The analysed material was cDNA or gDNA that came from T cells, B-cell-depleted T cells, or PBMCs.

CDR1 is LNHDA, CDR2 SQIVND, per germline (reference sequence). The CDR3 is 19 residues long. V gave up 4 bases and J gave up 8 bases; unmatched junction bases: 16. Authors' methods: Counts of nucleated cells, estimated from reference gene primer amplification, were obtained. Here immunoSEQ multiplex PCR was the method, and the copy in TCRdb shows in-frame clones only, minus some. V, J and clone size are those of that table, while D and trimming were read from the DNA. Counted here are 200,000 to 300,000 clones, about 79% occurring once; the ten biggest clones make up around 2.5%. This chain links TRBV19 with TRBJ1-6, with 11 bases fitting TRBD1. Sequenced sample: peripheral blood. The sequence was collected from a middle-aged man who had recovered from COVID-19. Here the CDR3 reads CASSRELRDRGNRYSPLHF. The DNA for the CDR3 is TGTGCCAGTAGTAGAGAACTCCGGGACAGGGGGAATCGGTATTCACCCCTCCACTTT.